Described below is a single T cell receptor (beta chain) sequence and its context. Allocation to cohorts depended on clinical history reported by the participants. Two consecutive negative NP/OP PCR tests, clearance, or resolved symptoms defined Cohort 3 recovery. The CDR3 runs to 14 residues. V was clipped by 0 bases and J by 4 bases, with 10 bases between them. CDR1 is GTSNPN and CDR2 is SVGIG in the germline V gene (reference sequence). This record comes from a study of blood T cell repertoires in COVID-19. Study at large: The study drew acute and convalescent COVID-19 samples from the United States, Italy and Spain.

In the source study's methods: Reference gene primer amplification in the assay estimated nucleated cell counts. The data were produced by immunoSEQ multiplex PCR, yet TCRdb's version contains in-frame clones alone and is incomplete. D and trimming come from the DNA, and the V and J calls and clone size come from that table. Seen here are a few hundred thousand clones, around 90% observed once, and the top ten hold 1.2%. The source material was PBMCs or T cells enriched from blood (not recorded which). The chain employs TRBV30 and TRBJ1-5; tentatively, D is TRBD1 (6 bases). The receptor was derived from a man aged 25 to 45 who had recovered from COVID-19. CDR3 in amino acids: CAWSVGTNNQPQHF. In DNA, the CDR3 is TGTGCCTGGAGTGTAGGGACAAATAATCAGCCCCAGCATTTT.